Below are 17 T cell receptor beta chains sequenced from a single sample in a study of cytomegalovirus exposure and HLA in healthy donors. The PCR had 60 Vbeta and 13 Jbeta primers. Some clones are missing from TCRdb's copy, which holds only in-frame ones; the method was immunoSEQ multiplex PCR. The profile shows over 85,000 clones, approximately 80% of them singletons. The sample comprised PBMCs. These receptors came from a man aged 30 to 39 in good health and CMV-seropositive.

This chain connects TRBV25-1 to TRBJ1-2; possible D gene TRBD1, 5 bases. Germline V gene sequence: CDR1 MGHDK, CDR2 SYGVNS. This CDR3 has 17 amino acids. The V end was cut by 2 bases, the J end by 5 bases, with 21 bases between. CDR3 sequence (DNA): TGTGCCAGCAGTGAAGATATAGGCCAGGGATCCCCATATGGCTACACCTTC. Protein: CASSEDIGQGSPYGYTF.

The chain combines TRBV5-1 with TRBJ1-4; a weak D match, TRBD1 (5 bases). The CDR3 runs 16 residues. Germline V gives CDR1 SGHRS, CDR2 YFSETQ. Between the trimmed V and J ends, which lost 5 bases and 7 bases, there was a span of 21 bases. The CDR3: CASRFSVGGRGEKLFF. The CDR3 nucleotides are TGCGCCAGCAGGTTCTCCGTGGGGGGAAGGGGTGAAAAACTGTTTTTT.

The genes are TRBV7-6 and TRBJ1-2; D ambiguous. Trimming cost V 5 bases and J 2 bases, with 12 bases left between them. This CDR3 spans 14 amino acids. Germline assignment: CDR1 SGHVS and CDR2 FNYEAQ. The CDR3 region has the DNA TGTGCCAGCAGCGCCGGCGGTGACAACTATGGCTACACCTTC. Residues: CASSAGGDNYGYTF.

The genes are TRBV5-5 and TRBJ1-3, with D uncertain. The V and J ends lost 0 bases and 4 bases respectively, with 14 bases between them. The CDR3 totals 16 residues. Germline lookup yields CDR1 SGHKS and CDR2 YYEKEE (reference sequence). The CDR3 DNA reads TGTGCCAGCAGCTTGGAGTCAGGCTTTTGGGGAAACACCATATATTTT. It is translated as CASSLESGFWGNTIYF.

The V call is TRBV21-1, the J call TRBJ2-3; the table's TRBD2 call for D was not verified on the DNA. TRBV21-1 counts as a pseudogene. This CDR3 has 13 residues. The CDR3 coding sequence is TGTGCCAGCAGATCTGCGGACACAGATACGCAGTATTTT. It encodes CASRSADTDTQYF.

The chain combines TRBV14 with TRBJ1-1, with D unresolved. Germline assignment: CDR1 SGHDN and CDR2 FVKESK. Trimming stripped 1 base from V and 6 bases from J, with 18 bases between. The CDR3 has 16 amino acids. Here the CDR3 DNA reads TGTGCCAGCAGCCAAGGGGAAGCGGTGGTGGGCGCTGAAGCTTTCTTT. Amino acids: CASSQGEAVVGAEAFF.

V usage is TRBV5-1 and J usage is TRBJ2-3; 8 positions match TRBD2. Germline CDR1 reads SGHRS; CDR2 reads YFSETQ. The CDR3 is 17 residues long. The junction had 9 bases not matched to a gene; V was cut back by 0 bases and J by 3 bases. CDR3 DNA sequence: TGCGCCAGCAGCTTGGCGCCAGCGGGGGAACCTACAGATACGCAGTATTTT. It is translated as CASSLAPAGEPTDTQYF.

This sequence joins TRBV5-1 and TRBJ2-3; 8 bases agree with TRBD2. The CDR3 loop spans 14 amino acids. CDR1 is SGHRS, CDR2 YFSETQ, per germline. Losses at the gene ends were 0 bases for V and 6 bases for J; bases not matched to a gene: 3. CDR3 coding DNA: TGCGCCAGCAGCTTGGGACTAGCGATGGATACGCAGTATTTT. Translating gives CASSLGLAMDTQYF.

V usage is TRBV5-1 and J usage is TRBJ2-4; TRBD2 agrees at 7 bases. CDR1 is SGHRS and CDR2 is YFSETQ in the germline V gene. This CDR3 is built from 15 residues. With 0 bases clipped from V and 0 bases from J, the junction kept 0 bases outside the gene matches. The CDR3 DNA sequence: TGCGCCAGCAGCTTGGGGGGGGGAGCCAAAAACATTCAGTACTTC. Its translation: CASSLGGGAKNIQYF.

This chain joins TRBV9 and TRBJ1-2; TRBD1 is a possible D gene (5 bases). Between the trimmed V and J ends, which lost 3 bases and 0 bases, there was a span of 9 bases. In germline, CDR1 is SGDLS, CDR2 YYNGEE. The CDR3 covers 14 residues. The DNA for the CDR3 is TGTGCCAGCAGCGGCAGGGAATCTAACTATGGCTACACCTTC. Its translation: CASSGRESNYGYTF.

The CDR3 here is CATRRGGLNEQFF. The CDR3 DNA reads as TGTGCCACACGGCGCGGAGGGCTCAATGAGCAGTTCTTC. This chain connects TRBV27 to TRBJ2-1; D is perhaps TRBD2 (6 bases). V was trimmed by 10 bases and J by 6 bases, leaving 16 bases between them. CDR1 MNHEY and CDR2 SMNVEV come from the germline V gene (reference sequence). CDR3 length: 13 residues.

This rearrangement joins TRBV10-3 to TRBJ1-1; 10 bases line up with TRBD1. V was pared by 2 bases and J by 4 bases, with 10 bases of the junction left unmatched. The CDR3 sequence is 17 residues long. Looked up from germline, CDR1 is ENHRY and CDR2 is SYGVKD. CDR3 nucleotide sequence: TGTGCCATCAGTGAGCACGGGACAGGGGCCCGGGGCACTGAAGCTTTCTTT. Its translation: CAISEHGTGARGTEAFF.

This sequence joins TRBV18 and TRBJ1-2, with 8 nucleotides matching TRBD1. In germline, CDR1 is KGHSH, CDR2 LQKENI. The junction had 2 bases not matched to a gene; V was cut back by 5 bases and J by 0 bases. This CDR3 has 14 residues. The CDR3 nucleotides are TGTGCCAGCTCATCGGACAGGGCTAACTATGGCTACACCTTC. Its translation is CASSSDRANYGYTF.

The V and J genes are TRBV6-5 and TRBJ1-1; D not resolved. Trimming left V 9 bases short and J 1 base short, with 15 bases between. The CDR3 is 14 amino acids. The germline V gene has CDR1 MNHEY and CDR2 SVGAGI. CDR3 sequence reads: CARFHIGGNTEAFF. DNA of the CDR3: TGTGCCAGGTTTCACATAGGAGGGAACACTGAAGCTTTCTTT.

The chain carries TRBV30 and TRBJ1-6; the match to TRBD1 covers 9 bases. With 3 bases clipped from V and 7 bases from J, the junction kept 7 bases outside the gene matches. Germline-derived CDR1 and CDR2 are GTSNPN and SVGIG (reference sequence). The length of the CDR3 is 15 residues. The CDR3 loop reads CAWSIGQGQNSPLHF. The DNA of the CDR3 is TGTGCCTGGAGCATAGGACAGGGGCAGAATTCACCCCTCCACTTT.

The V call is TRBV19, the J call TRBJ1-2; D is ambiguous. The V end was cut by 4 bases, the J end by 3 bases, with 12 bases between. Germline CDR1 and CDR2: LNHDA and SQIVND (reference sequence). The CDR3 has 14 residues. CDR3 sequence (DNA): TGTGCCAGTAGTACGAAACATGGTCACTATGGCTACACCTTC. Translated, it gives CASSTKHGHYGYTF. Supplemented by reference TRBV19 and TRBJ1-2, the full variable domain reads DGGITQSPKYLFRKEGQNVTLSCEQNLNHDAMYWYRQDPGQGLRLIYYSQIVNDFQKGDIAEGYSVSREKKESFPLTVTSAQKNPTAFYLCASSTKHGHYGYTFGSGTRLTVV.

The gene calls are TRBV18 and TRBJ2-7; D uncertain. CDR1 and CDR2 from the germline V gene are KGHSH and LQKENI. Trimming pared 4 bases from V and 3 bases from J, leaving 10 bases between. This CDR3 has 13 amino acids. CDR3 nucleotides: TGTGCCAGCTCACGGCTAGGATACTACGAGCAGTACTTC. Its protein is CASSRLGYYEQYF.